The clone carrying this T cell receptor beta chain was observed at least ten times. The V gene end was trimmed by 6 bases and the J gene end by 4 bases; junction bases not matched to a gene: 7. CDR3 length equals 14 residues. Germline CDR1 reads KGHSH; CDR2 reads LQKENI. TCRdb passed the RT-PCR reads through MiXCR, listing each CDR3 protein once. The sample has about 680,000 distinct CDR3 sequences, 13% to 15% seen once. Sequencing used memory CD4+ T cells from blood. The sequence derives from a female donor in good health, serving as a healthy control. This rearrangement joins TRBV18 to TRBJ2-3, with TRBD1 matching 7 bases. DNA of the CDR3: TGTGCCAGCTCGGCGACAGGGCGAGCAGATACGCAGTATTTT. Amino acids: CASSATGRADTQYF. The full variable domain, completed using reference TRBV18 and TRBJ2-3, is NAGVMQNPRHLVRRRGQEARLRCSPMKGHSHVYWYRQLPEEGLKFMVYLQKENIIDESGMPKERFSAEFPKEGPSILRIQQVVRGDSAAYFCASSATGRADTQYFGPGTRLTVL.